This TCR beta chain was sequenced during a study of blood T cell repertoires in COVID-19. About the research overall: COVID-19 samples, acute and convalescent, were from the United States, Italy and Spain. Nucleic acid was either cDNA or gDNA, and it came from T cells, B-cell-depleted T cells, or PBMCs.

Some clones are missing from TCRdb's copy, which holds only in-frame ones; the method was immunoSEQ multiplex PCR. Among around 230,000 clones, around 88% were seen once, and the ten largest hold about 2.3%. The age range of participants was roughly 18 to 90 years, with residence in more than 20 US areas. Researchers sorted participants into cohorts using their self-reported clinical history. The V gene lost 3 bases and the J gene lost 5 bases, with 11 bases spanning the gap. The CDR3 has 13 amino acids. The germline V gene has CDR1 SGDLS and CDR2 YYNGEE. The TCR was taken from a woman in her 40s with acute COVID-19. V gene TRBV9 combines with J gene TRBJ1-2; no definite D call. The specimen sequenced was PBMCs or T cells enriched from blood (not recorded which). CDR3 nucleotide sequence: TGTGCCAGCAGCGCTGCTGACGGGTATGGCTACACCTTC. Translated: CASSAADGYGYTF. The full variable domain, rest sourced from reference TRBV9 and TRBJ1-2, is DSGVTQTPKHLITATGQRVTLRCSPRSGDLSVYWYQQSLDQGLQFLIQYYNGEERAKGNILERFSAQQFPDLHSELNLSSLELGDSALYFCASSAADGYGYTFGSGTRLTVV.